The 32 T cell receptor beta chains below come from one sample, sequenced in a study of cytomegalovirus exposure and HLA in healthy donors. PCR amplification relied on 60 Vbeta primers (plus 13 Jbeta primers). Sequencing used immunoSEQ multiplex PCR; TCRdb keeps in-frame clones, though not all of them. The data show over 150,000 clones, 65% to 75% seen once. The sequenced material came from PBMCs. All receptors come from a man younger than 45 in good health and CMV-seropositive.

The rearrangement uses TRBV10-3 and TRBJ2-5; TRBD2 agrees at 12 bases. There are 15 residues in the CDR3. Germline V gives CDR1 ENHRY, CDR2 SYGVKD. The ends lost 6 bases at V and 5 bases at J; junction bases unmatched: 7. This CDR3 is CAIRATSGGWETQYF. The CDR3 DNA sequence: TGTGCCATCAGGGCGACTAGCGGGGGATGGGAGACCCAGTACTTC.

The chain couples TRBV5-6 to TRBJ2-7; 9 bases are shared with TRBD1. The CDR3 contains 14 residues. The V gene end was trimmed by 2 bases and the J gene end by 5 bases; junction bases not matched to a gene: 5. Per the germline V gene, CDR1 is SGHDT and CDR2 is YYEEEE. Here the CDR3 reads CASSFGTGNDEQYF. The CDR3 nucleotides read TGTGCCAGCAGCTTTGGGACAGGGAACGACGAGCAGTACTTC.

V usage is TRBV29-1 and J usage is TRBJ2-1, with 12 nucleotides matching TRBD2. Trimming at V came to 3 bases and at J to 1 base, leaving 7 bases not matched to a gene. This CDR3 spans 17 amino acids. Germline V gene lookup returns CDR1 SQVTM and CDR2 ANQGSEA. DNA for the CDR3: TGCAGCGTTGAGGCTAGCGGGAGGGCGGGATCCTACAATGAGCAGTTCTTC. Protein: CSVEASGRAGSYNEQFF.

The chain combines TRBV12-5 with TRBJ1-5; unclear D gene. The V end was cut by 5 bases, the J end by 9 bases, with 5 bases between. The germline CDR1 and CDR2 sequences are LGHNT and FRNRAP. This CDR3 has 10 amino acids. The DNA for the CDR3 is TGTGCTAGTGGTACAGCGCCCCAGCATTTT. Translated, it gives CASGTAPQHF.

The rearrangement links TRBV27 to TRBJ2-1; D possibly corresponds to TRBD1 (6 bases). CDR3 length: 15 residues. The ends were cut back, 5 bases at V and 6 bases at J, with 17 bases in the middle. Germline V gene lookup returns CDR1 MNHEY and CDR2 SMNVEV (reference sequence). The CDR3, as DNA: TGTGCCAGCAGTCCCCGAGGGACATTTGGCAATGAGCAGTTCTTC. The encoded protein is CASSPRGTFGNEQFF.

V and J are TRBV28 and TRBJ2-7, with 9 bases aligning to TRBD1. The germline V gene has CDR1 MDHEN and CDR2 SYDVKM. Losses at the gene ends were 5 bases for V and 3 bases for J; bases not matched to a gene: 11. The CDR3 totals 16 residues. The CDR3 DNA follows: TGTGCCAGCAGTCCGCCCCGGGACAGGGTGATCTACGAGCAGTACTTC. The encoded protein is CASSPPRDRVIYEQYF.

The rearrangement links TRBV30 to TRBJ1-6; a weak D match, TRBD1 (6 bases). The CDR3 totals 15 residues. The V gene's germline CDR1 is GTSNPN and CDR2 SVGIG (reference sequence). Trimming removed 2 bases at V and 10 bases at J, with 18 bases between. CDR3 sequence (DNA): TGTGCCTGGAGTTCACCCGGGACACCTGTCTCACCCCTCCACTTT. Its protein is CAWSSPGTPVSPLHF.

The chain recombines TRBV18 with TRBJ2-1, with 7 bases identical to TRBD2. Germline CDR1 reads KGHSH; CDR2 reads LQKENI. The CDR3 has 14 residues. The junction had 11 bases not matched to a gene; V was cut back by 10 bases and J by 5 bases. CDR3 in DNA: TGTGCCACCACCCCGGGGCTAGCGGACAATGAGCAGTTCTTC. Translating gives CATTPGLADNEQFF.

The chain couples TRBV5-1 to TRBJ2-1, with D maybe TRBD2 (6 bases). V was shortened by 0 bases and J by 6 bases, with 10 bases between the two germline ends. This CDR3 is built from 14 residues. Germline V gives CDR1 SGHRS, CDR2 YFSETQ. CDR3 sequence reads: CASSLGWRGNEQFF. For the CDR3, the DNA is TGCGCCAGCAGCTTGGGCTGGAGGGGCAATGAGCAGTTCTTC. Looking up the rest from reference TRBV5-1 and TRBJ2-1 gives the full variable domain: KAGVTQTPRYLIKTRGQQVTLSCSPISGHRSVSWYQQTPGQGLQFLFEYFSETQRNKGNFPGRFSGRQFSNSRSEMNVSTLELGDSALYLCASSLGWRGNEQFFGPGTRLTVL.

The CDR3 DNA reads TGTGCCAGCAGCCCCGGGACTTCCCAAGAGACCCAGTACTTC. Translation gives CASSPGTSQETQYF. The chain has TRBV5-4 and TRBJ2-5, with D possibly matching TRBD2 (6 bases). There are 14 residues in the CDR3. Germline lookup yields CDR1 SGHNT and CDR2 YYREEE (reference sequence). Trimming removed 4 bases at V and 1 base at J, with 11 bases between. Together with reference TRBV5-4 and TRBJ2-5, the CDR3 gives the full variable domain: ETGVTQSPTHLIKTRGQQVTLRCSSQSGHNTVSWYQQALGQGPQFIFQYYREEENGRGNFPPRFSGLQFPNYSSELNVNALELDDSALYLCASSPGTSQETQYFGPGTRLLVL.

The chain is built from TRBV19 and TRBJ1-3, with 8 positions matching TRBD1. The CDR3 contains 16 residues. The V gene end was trimmed by 2 bases and the J gene end by 2 bases; junction bases not matched to a gene: 5. CDR1 is LNHDA, CDR2 SQIVND, per germline (reference sequence). CDR3 region: CASSIQGTGPGNTIYF. The CDR3 coding sequence is TGTGCCAGTAGTATACAGGGGACAGGCCCTGGAAACACCATATATTTT.

In this sample, this clone turned up a few times. The chain couples TRBV7-2 to TRBJ1-5, with 12 positions matching TRBD1. In germline, CDR1 is SGHTA, CDR2 FQGNSA. V shed 1 base and J 5 bases; nucleotides not matched to a gene: 6. The CDR3 covers 17 residues. The CDR3, as DNA: TGTGCCAGCAGCTTAGGAGGTGGGGACAGGGGGCATCAGCCCCAGCATTTT. Encoded protein: CASSLGGGDRGHQPQHF.

The V gene is TRBV5-1, the J gene TRBJ2-1; possibly TRBD2 for D (6 bases). The V end was cut by 3 bases, the J end by 6 bases, with 22 bases between. Germline V lookup: CDR1 SGHRS, CDR2 YFSETQ. This CDR3 comprises 17 residues. The CDR3 nucleotides are TGCGCCAGCAGCTCCCCGAGAGGTCGCGGGGCAACCAATGAGCAGTTCTTC. Protein product: CASSSPRGRGATNEQFF.

The gene calls are TRBV25-1 and TRBJ2-2; D gene uncertain. Germline CDR1 is MGHDK and CDR2 is SYGVNS. V was clipped by 1 base and J by 6 bases, with 3 bases between them. CDR3 length: 12 amino acids. This CDR3 reads CASSESSGELFF. DNA for the CDR3: TGTGCCAGCAGTGAATCGTCCGGGGAGCTGTTTTTT.

V usage is TRBV7-9 and J usage is TRBJ2-7; 10 bases fit TRBD1. The CDR3 sequence is 17 residues long. CDR1 is SEHNR and CDR2 is FQNEAQ in the germline V gene (reference sequence). V lost 1 base to trimming and J lost 5 bases; unmatched junction nucleotides: 11. This CDR3 is CASSLGIGTGARNEQYF. CDR3 DNA sequence: TGTGCCAGCAGCTTAGGGATCGGGACAGGGGCGCGAAACGAGCAGTACTTC.

The chain recombines TRBV6-4 with TRBJ2-2; 8 bases map to TRBD1. The CDR3 sequence is 13 residues long. The ends lost 6 bases at V and 6 bases at J; junction bases unmatched: 3. From germline, CDR1 is MRHNA and CDR2 SNTAGT. CDR3 coding DNA: TGTGCCAGCAGCGGACAGGGAGCCGGGGAGCTGTTTTTT. Translating it yields CASSGQGAGELFF.

The rearrangement uses TRBV16 and TRBJ1-1; D may be TRBD1 (6 bases). Germline V gives CDR1 KGHSY, CDR2 FQNENV. This CDR3 spans 15 amino acids. Between the trimmed V and J ends, which lost 5 bases and 0 bases, there was a span of 13 bases. CDR3 sequence: CASSDRDTVNTEAFF. The CDR3 DNA reads TGTGCCAGCAGCGATCGGGACACCGTGAACACTGAAGCTTTCTTT.

This chain joins TRBV19 and TRBJ2-3, with 13 positions matching TRBD2. CDR1 LNHDA and CDR2 SQIVND come from the germline V gene (reference sequence). This CDR3 is built from 18 residues. Unmatched junction bases numbered 12, after V lost 6 bases and J lost 3 bases. The DNA of the CDR3 is TGTGCCAGTAGCACCGTCTTCGGACTAGCGGGGGTTACAGATACGCAGTATTTT. Translation gives CASSTVFGLAGVTDTQYF.

This chain links TRBV7-2 with TRBJ2-2; perhaps TRBD2 as D (5 bases). Trimming left V 1 base short and J 6 bases short, with 15 bases between. The CDR3 is 16 residues long. The germline V gene encodes CDR1 SGHTA and CDR2 FQGNSA. CDR3 DNA sequence: TGTGCCAGCAGCTTAGGGCCTACTAGTTTGGCCGGGGAGCTGTTTTTT. Its translation: CASSLGPTSLAGELFF.

V and J are TRBV18 and TRBJ1-5; D is undetermined. Looked up from germline, CDR1 is KGHSH and CDR2 is LQKENI. V was pared by 2 bases and J by 3 bases, with 11 bases between. This CDR3 is 15 amino acids long. Written as DNA, the CDR3 is TGTGCCAGCTCACCAGGGTCAGGAATCAATCAGCCCCAGCATTTT. This encodes CASSPGSGINQPQHF.

V and J are TRBV5-5 and TRBJ2-7, with a possible D match to TRBD1 (5 bases). Germline V CDR1 and CDR2: SGHKS, YYEKEE (reference sequence). V was trimmed by 4 bases and J by 0 bases, leaving 11 bases between them. This CDR3 is 14 amino acids long. The CDR3 spells CASSTTGTSYEQYF. For the CDR3, the DNA is TGTGCCAGCAGCACAACAGGAACCTCCTACGAGCAGTACTTC. Complete variable domain (other parts from reference TRBV5-5 and TRBJ2-7): DAGVTQSPTHLIKTRGQQVTLRCSPISGHKSVSWYQQVLGQGPQFIFQYYEKEERGRGNFPDRFSARQFPNYSSELNVNALLLGDSALYLCASSTTGTSYEQYFGPGTRLTVT.

The V and J genes are TRBV7-8 and TRBJ2-7; the D gene is possibly TRBD1 (5 bases). Germline CDR1 SGHVS, CDR2 FQNEAQ. V lost 2 bases and J 7 bases, leaving 24 bases between the germline ends. The CDR3 consists of 17 residues. CDR3 amino acids: CASSLLLSAGPSSEQYF. The CDR3 DNA follows: TGTGCCAGCAGCTTACTCCTATCGGCAGGGCCTAGTAGTGAGCAGTACTTC.

V usage is TRBV6-1 and J usage is TRBJ2-7; D gene ambiguous. In germline, CDR1 is MNHNS, CDR2 SASEGT. The CDR3 loop spans 17 amino acids. Trimming pared 4 bases from V and 0 bases from J, leaving 19 bases between. The CDR3 DNA follows: TGTGCCAGCAGTGTAGGAGACCGACCCCCTTTCTCCTACGAGCAGTACTTC. Residues: CASSVGDRPPFSYEQYF.

The genes are TRBV19 and TRBJ2-3, with TRBD2 matching over 8 bases. V lost 7 bases to trimming and J lost 1 base; unmatched junction nucleotides: 4. This CDR3 spans 14 amino acids. The germline V gene has CDR1 LNHDA and CDR2 SQIVND (reference sequence). CDR3 in DNA: TGTGCCAGTACGGAGCGGGGGCGCACAGATACGCAGTATTTT. It encodes CASTERGRTDTQYF.

This clone turned up a few times. This chain joins TRBV7-9 and TRBJ2-2; TRBD1 aligns across 9 bases. From germline, CDR1 is SEHNR and CDR2 FQNEAQ (reference sequence). The CDR3 spans 14 residues. Trimming at V came to 5 bases and at J to 7 bases, leaving 5 bases not matched to a gene. The CDR3 reads CASSTGQGSGELFF. The CDR3 nucleotides are TGTGCCAGCAGCACAGGACAGGGGAGCGGGGAGCTGTTTTTT.

The genes are TRBV15 and TRBJ2-2; 8 bases map to TRBD1. With 7 bases clipped from V and 4 bases from J, the junction kept 8 bases outside the gene matches. Germline CDR1 LNHNV, CDR2 YYDKDF (reference sequence). The CDR3 extends over 15 amino acids. CDR3 in amino acids: CATNQDRVATGELFF. The CDR3 coding sequence is TGTGCCACCAACCAGGACAGGGTGGCCACCGGGGAGCTGTTTTTT. The full variable domain, in which reference TRBV15 and TRBJ2-2 provide the parts outside the CDR3, is DAMVIQNPRYQVTQFGKPVTLSCSQTLNHNVMYWYQQKSSQAPKLLFHYYDKDFNNEADTPDNFQSRRPNTSFCFLDIRSPGLGDTAMYLCATNQDRVATGELFFGEGSRLTVL.

This clone was recorded only once. V and J are TRBV19 and TRBJ2-2; the match to TRBD1 covers 9 bases. CDR3 length equals 16 residues. With 4 bases clipped from V and 5 bases from J, the junction kept 8 bases outside the gene matches. The V gene's germline CDR1 is LNHDA and CDR2 SQIVND (reference sequence). CDR3 protein: CASSRPQGAGTGELFF. CDR3 coding DNA: TGTGCCAGTAGTAGACCACAGGGGGCGGGGACCGGGGAGCTGTTTTTT.

The V and J genes are TRBV28 and TRBJ2-7; 10 bases align to TRBD1. This CDR3 comprises 16 residues. In germline, CDR1 is MDHEN, CDR2 SYDVKM. V lost 6 bases, J lost 1 base, and 9 bases stayed unmatched. The CDR3 protein is CASSARQGAPSYEQYF. The CDR3 coding sequence is TGTGCCAGCAGCGCCCGACAGGGGGCCCCTTCCTACGAGCAGTACTTC.

A single count supports this clone. The J gene is TRBJ2-2, the V gene TRBV9, with D unclear. Trimming pared 0 bases from V and 11 bases from J, leaving 11 bases between. Germline CDR1 reads SGDLS; CDR2 reads YYNGEE. The CDR3 loop spans 13 amino acids. This CDR3 is CASSVVGGGELFF. DNA of the CDR3: TGTGCCAGCAGCGTAGTGGGTGGCGGAGAGCTGTTTTTT.

The J gene is TRBJ2-7, the V gene TRBV6-5, with D maybe TRBD1 (7 bases). With 5 bases removed from V and 5 bases from J, the gap between germline ends came to 16 bases. The CDR3 sequence is 14 residues long. Per germline, CDR1 MNHEY and CDR2 SVGAGI. The CDR3 sequence is CASSGQGGPHEQYF. The CDR3 DNA reads as TGTGCCAGCAGTGGGCAGGGGGGCCCCCACGAGCAGTACTTC.

The rearrangement joins TRBV10-3 to TRBJ2-7, with 11 bases matching TRBD2. Germline values: CDR1 ENHRY, CDR2 SYGVKD. This CDR3 contains 14 residues. V gave up 6 bases and J gave up 3 bases; unmatched junction bases: 4. The CDR3 here is CAIRASGGHYEQYF. Written as DNA, the CDR3 is TGTGCCATCAGGGCTAGCGGGGGGCACTACGAGCAGTACTTC.

The chain links TRBV28 to TRBJ2-4; 8 nucleotides line up with TRBD2. V trimming: 6 bases; J trimming: 9 bases; junction bases outside the gene matches: 7. This CDR3 contains 13 residues. Germline V gives CDR1 MDHEN, CDR2 SYDVKM. CDR3: CASRPAGGGIQYF. CDR3 nucleotide sequence: TGTGCCAGCAGGCCGGCGGGGGGAGGCATTCAGTACTTC.